These 22 T cell receptor beta chains were all obtained from the same sample, sequenced in a study of OX40 agonist ivuxolimab in advanced cancers. Some clones are missing from TCRdb's copy, which holds only in-frame ones; the method was immunoSEQ multiplex PCR. This table has 25,000 to 30,000 clones, over 75% appearing once. The specimen comprised CD4+ or CD8+ T cells sorted from blood, sampled in a trial of the OX40 agonist ivuxolimab. These receptor sequences come from an adult with an advanced solid tumor such as melanoma, head and neck, liver or kidney cancer.

The chain carries TRBV7-8 and TRBJ1-1; 7 bases align to TRBD1. This CDR3 has 15 residues. Unmatched junction bases numbered 5, after V lost 1 base and J lost 3 bases. Germline CDR1 SGHVS, CDR2 FQNEAQ. The DNA for the CDR3 is TGTGCCAGCAGCTTAGGGGCAGGGGGGGACACTGAAGCTTTCTTT. Protein: CASSLGAGGDTEAFF.

The chain uses TRBV27 and TRBJ1-6; D possibly corresponds to TRBD1 (6 bases). The CDR3 runs 16 residues. Trimming shortened V by 6 bases and J by 3 bases, and 15 bases separated the two germline ends. The germline V gene has CDR1 MNHEY and CDR2 SMNVEV (reference sequence). The CDR3 bases are TGTGCCAGCAGCCCGACAGGCCCAGTCTATAATTCACCCCTCCACTTT. Its protein product is CASSPTGPVYNSPLHF.

As to this clone: One junction end does not reproduce the germline sequence, and a read error may be involved. The chain carries TRBV5-1 and TRBJ2-1; a possible D gene is TRBD2 (5 bases). CDR1 and CDR2 from the germline V gene are SGHRS and YFSETQ. This CDR3 is 15 amino acids long. CDR3 protein: CASSLVGSSHNEQFF. CDR3 in DNA: TGCGCCAGCAGCTTGGTAGGGAGCTCCCACAATGAGCAGTTCTTC.

This chain uses TRBV30 with TRBJ2-7; 10 bases match TRBD2. This CDR3 region has 15 residues. The trim removed 4 bases at V and 2 bases at J, leaving 8 bases unmatched. Germline V CDR1 and CDR2: GTSNPN, SVGIG (reference sequence). The DNA for the CDR3 is TGTGCCTGGAATCGACTAGCGGGCAACCCCTACGAGCAGTACTTC. It yields the protein CAWNRLAGNPYEQYF.

V is TRBV27 and J is TRBJ1-3; TRBD1 matches 7 bases. The trim removed 6 bases at V and 0 bases at J, leaving 5 bases unmatched. Germline assignment: CDR1 MNHEY and CDR2 SMNVEV (reference sequence). CDR3 length equals 15 residues. The chain's CDR3 is CASRGGQSSGNTIYF. DNA of the CDR3: TGTGCCAGCAGGGGGGGACAGTCCTCTGGAAACACCATATATTTT.

V usage is TRBV9 and J usage is TRBJ1-1; the match to TRBD1 covers 8 bases. With 2 bases clipped from V and 1 base from J, the junction kept 4 bases outside the gene matches. Germline loops: CDR1 SGDLS, CDR2 YYNGEE. The CDR3 totals 15 residues. DNA for the CDR3: TGTGCCAGCAGCGTTTCCGGGACAGGGAACACTGAAGCTTTCTTT. Encoded protein: CASSVSGTGNTEAFF.

The rearrangement links TRBV9 to TRBJ1-1; 9 positions match TRBD1. After removal of 2 bases from V and 4 bases from J, the junction contained 12 bases not matched to a gene. Germline V gives CDR1 SGDLS, CDR2 YYNGEE. This CDR3 is built from 17 residues. The CDR3 is CASSVPQTGGAGTEAFF. CDR3 bases: TGTGCCAGCAGCGTCCCCCAAACAGGGGGCGCGGGCACTGAAGCTTTCTTT.

The chain links TRBV11-3 to TRBJ1-2; a weak D match, TRBD1 (5 bases). V gave up 0 bases and J gave up 4 bases, with 9 bases separating them. The germline CDR1 and CDR2 sequences are SGHNT and YENEEA. CDR3 length equals 14 residues. CDR3 loop: CASSLEGVPYGYTF. The CDR3 nucleotides read TGTGCCAGCAGCTTAGAAGGGGTCCCCTATGGCTACACCTTC.

This chain uses TRBV7-9 with TRBJ2-1; D possibly corresponds to TRBD2 (6 bases). CDR3 length: 19 amino acids. CDR1 and CDR2 from the germline V gene are SEHNR and FQNEAQ (reference sequence). V was trimmed by 5 bases and J by 0 bases, leaving 23 bases between them. Here the CDR3 DNA reads TGTGCCAGCAGCCAAATAGGGGACTTCCTACTCAGCTCCTACAATGAGCAGTTCTTC. As protein: CASSQIGDFLLSSYNEQFF.

The CDR3 DNA follows: TGTGCCAGTATGGCAGGGCCTACGAACACCGGGGAGCTGTTTTTT. The encoded protein is CASMAGPTNTGELFF. V is TRBV19 and J is TRBJ2-2; the D gene is possibly TRBD1 (5 bases). The length of the CDR3 is 15 residues. Trimming removed 7 bases at V and 0 bases at J, with 12 bases between. The V gene's germline CDR1 is LNHDA and CDR2 SQIVND (reference sequence). The variable domain in full, completed from reference TRBV19 and TRBJ2-2, reads DGGITQSPKYLFRKEGQNVTLSCEQNLNHDAMYWYRQDPGQGLRLIYYSQIVNDFQKGDIAEGYSVSREKKESFPLTVTSAQKNPTAFYLCASMAGPTNTGELFFGEGSRLTVL.

The chain is built from TRBV11-2 and TRBJ2-7; possibly TRBD1 for D (5 bases). Germline CDR1 SGHAT, CDR2 FQNNGV. This CDR3 has 13 residues. The V end was cut by 7 bases, the J end by 3 bases, with 13 bases between. The CDR3 DNA follows: TGTGCCAGCACCGCAACCCAGGGCTACGAGCAGTACTTC. Amino acid sequence: CASTATQGYEQYF. The whole variable domain, filled in from reference TRBV11-2 and TRBJ2-7, reads EAGVAQSPRYKIIEKRQSVAFWCNPISGHATLYWYQQILGQGPKLLIQFQNNGVVDDSQLPKDRFSAERLKGVDSTLKIQPAKLEDSAVYLCASTATQGYEQYFGPGTRLTVT.

The V call is TRBV4-1, the J call TRBJ2-5; 14 bases are shared with TRBD2. This CDR3 has 18 amino acids. Germline V gene data show CDR1 as MGHRA and CDR2 as YSYEKL. V trimming: 4 bases; J trimming: 4 bases; junction bases outside the gene matches: 11. The CDR3 nucleotides are TGCGCCAGCAGCCCGACGACTAGCGGGAGGGCTGGCGGAGAGACCCAGTACTTC. As protein: CASSPTTSGRAGGETQYF.

The chain joins TRBV9 to TRBJ2-1; 13 nucleotides line up with TRBD2. J lost 8 bases, V lost 3 bases, and 8 bases had no gene match. Germline values: CDR1 SGDLS, CDR2 YYNGEE. The CDR3 has 16 amino acids. The CDR3 DNA reads TGTGCCAGCAGCGCTGACGGACTAGCGGGAGTCGATGAGCAGTTCTTC. Protein product: CASSADGLAGVDEQFF.

CDR3 in DNA: TGTGCCAGCAGCTTATCGCACCACAATGAGCAGTTCTTC. Amino acids: CASSLSHHNEQFF. The chain couples TRBV5-4 to TRBJ2-1; D is unclear. Deletions cut 2 bases from V and 5 bases from J, with 8 bases between. CDR1 is SGHNT and CDR2 is YYREEE in the germline V gene (reference sequence). The length of the CDR3 is 13 residues. Supplemented by reference TRBV5-4 and TRBJ2-1, the full variable domain reads ETGVTQSPTHLIKTRGQQVTLRCSSQSGHNTVSWYQQALGQGPQFIFQYYREEENGRGNFPPRFSGLQFPNYSSELNVNALELDDSALYLCASSLSHHNEQFFGPGTRLTVL.

The rearrangement joins TRBV7-2 to TRBJ2-5; D not certain. Trimming took off 5 bases at V and 7 bases at J, with 11 bases between the two ends. This CDR3 is 12 amino acids long. Germline loops: CDR1 SGHTA, CDR2 FQGNSA. For the CDR3, the DNA is TGTGCCAGCAGCCTGACCCCCGGGACCCAGTACTTC. Protein sequence: CASSLTPGTQYF.

The CDR3 loop is CASSVATRGIEGYTF. CDR3 coding DNA: TGTGCCAGCAGCGTAGCTACGAGGGGCATCGAAGGCTACACCTTC. The chain links TRBV9 to TRBJ1-2; maybe TRBD1 (5 bases). In germline, CDR1 is SGDLS, CDR2 YYNGEE. With 0 bases removed from V and 8 bases from J, the gap between germline ends came to 17 bases. The CDR3 contains 15 residues.

The chain uses TRBV7-9 and TRBJ2-3, with TRBD2 matching 9 bases. This CDR3 region has 13 residues. V shed 8 bases and J 5 bases; nucleotides not matched to a gene: 5. The germline gives CDR1 SEHNR, CDR2 FQNEAQ (reference sequence). This CDR3 is CASWPSGIDTQYF. As DNA, the CDR3 is TGTGCCAGCTGGCCTAGCGGGATAGATACGCAGTATTTT.

The V call is TRBV11-2, the J call TRBJ2-1; 11 nucleotides align to TRBD2. CDR1 SGHAT and CDR2 FQNNGV come from the germline V gene. J was trimmed by 7 bases and V by 7 bases; bases with no gene match: 9. This CDR3 has 15 residues. The CDR3 DNA reads TGTGCCAGCAACATGGCGGCTAGCGGGAGGAATGAGCAGTTCTTC. Protein sequence: CASNMAASGRNEQFF.

The chain has TRBV4-3 and TRBJ1-1; 8 bases are shared with TRBD1. In germline, CDR1 is LGHNA, CDR2 YSLEER. With V trimmed by 4 bases and J by 6 bases, 4 bases remained unmatched. This CDR3 is 13 amino acids long. Written as DNA, the CDR3 is TGCGCCAGCAGCCCACAGGGGGTCGCTGAAGCTTTCTTT. Translating gives CASSPQGVAEAFF.

The V gene is TRBV2, the J gene TRBJ1-2, with D perhaps matching TRBD1 (6 bases). This CDR3 region has 16 residues. Germline loops: CDR1 SNHLY, CDR2 FYNNEI. V was shortened by 7 bases and J by 0 bases, with 18 bases between the two germline ends. The CDR3 DNA follows: TGTGCCAGCACCCTAATGGGAGGGGGGGCTAACTATGGCTACACCTTC. Its protein product is CASTLMGGGANYGYTF. Looking up the rest from reference TRBV2 and TRBJ1-2 gives the full variable domain: EPEVTQTPSHQVTQMGQEVILRCVPISNHLYFYWYRQILGQKVEFLVSFYNNEISEKSEIFDDQFSVERPDGSNFTLKIRSTKLEDSAMYFCASTLMGGGANYGYTFGSGTRLTVV.

The J gene is TRBJ2-3, the V gene TRBV19, with 10 bases matching TRBD2. This CDR3 comprises 18 residues. Germline V gives CDR1 LNHDA, CDR2 SQIVND (reference sequence). After removal of 1 base from V and 2 bases from J, the junction contained 9 bases not matched to a gene. The CDR3 spells CASSIGGWTSGDTDTQYF. CDR3 coding DNA: TGTGCCAGTAGTATAGGGGGATGGACTAGCGGAGACACAGATACGCAGTATTTT.

This sequence joins TRBV15 and TRBJ1-4, with D possibly TRBD1 on 6 matching bases. CDR1 is LNHNV and CDR2 is YYDKDF in the germline V gene (reference sequence). V shed 8 bases and J shed 5 bases, with 15 bases lying between them. This CDR3 has 14 residues. CDR3 residues: CATAPQGRNEKLFF. For the CDR3, the DNA is TGTGCCACCGCCCCACAGGGACGAAATGAAAAACTGTTTTTT.